This TCR beta chain was sequenced in a study of T-cell reconstitution after alpha-beta-depleted transplantation in children. Study-wide results and caveats: Diversity of TCRbeta at day 60 was high in some patients, arising from surviving recipient T cells and thymic progenitors.

As to this clonotype: Its target is not known.

This CDR3 spans 14 amino acids. Deletions cut 4 bases from V and 5 bases from J, with 13 bases between. CDR1 and CDR2 from the germline V gene are SGHKS and YYEKEE (reference sequence). The library targeted TCRbeta and was prepared with unique molecular identifiers. TCRdb independently ran MiXCR on the PCR reads; one entry per CDR3 protein. The repertoire holds some 80,000 distinct CDR3 sequences, with approximately 18% as singletons. This clonotype originated in a male patient under 10 years old who had a stem cell transplant for acute lymphoblastic leukemia, so the T cells may come from the graft donor. This material consisted of PBMCs, mostly from graft donor cells, taken 360 days after TCRalphabeta/CD19-depleted stem cell transplant. The J gene is TRBJ1-5, the V gene TRBV5-5; maybe TRBD1 (5 bases). The chain's CDR3 is CASSPRAGDQPQHF. The CDR3 DNA reads as TGTGCCAGCAGCCCCAGGGCGGGGGATCAGCCCCAGCATTTT.